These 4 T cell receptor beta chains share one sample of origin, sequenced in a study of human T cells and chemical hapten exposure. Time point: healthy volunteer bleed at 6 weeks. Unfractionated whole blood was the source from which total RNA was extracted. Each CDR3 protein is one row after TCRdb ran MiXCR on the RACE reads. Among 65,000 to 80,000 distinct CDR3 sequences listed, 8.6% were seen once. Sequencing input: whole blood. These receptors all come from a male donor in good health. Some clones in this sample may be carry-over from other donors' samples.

The CDR3 loop is CASSEQGAASNQPQHF. CDR3 nucleotide sequence: TGTGCCAGCAGTGAACAGGGGGCGGCGAGCAATCAGCCCCAGCATTTT. This chain connects TRBV2 to TRBJ1-5; 8 positions match TRBD1. The CDR3 extends over 16 amino acids. Looked up from germline, CDR1 is SNHLY and CDR2 is FYNNEI. After removal of 2 bases from V and 1 base from J, the junction contained 4 bases not matched to a gene.

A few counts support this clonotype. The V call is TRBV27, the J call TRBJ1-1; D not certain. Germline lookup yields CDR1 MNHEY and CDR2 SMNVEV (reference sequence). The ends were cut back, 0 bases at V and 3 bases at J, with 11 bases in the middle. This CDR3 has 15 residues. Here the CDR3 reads CASSLSSERDTEAFF. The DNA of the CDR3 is TGTGCCAGCAGTTTATCAAGTGAGCGCGACACTGAAGCTTTCTTT.

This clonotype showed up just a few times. The DNA of the CDR3 is TGTGCCAGCAGTTACTCCACGGGGACTGAAGCTTTCTTT. Translation gives CASSYSTGTEAFF. V usage is TRBV6-5 and J usage is TRBJ1-1; D is uncertain. CDR1 is MNHEY and CDR2 is SVGAGI in the germline V gene. The CDR3 contains 13 residues. The V end was cut by 0 bases, the J end by 5 bases, with 7 bases between.

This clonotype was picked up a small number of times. CDR3 in DNA: TGTGCCAGCAGTCTCGGGGAGCTGTTTTTT. Translating gives CASSLGELFF. The J gene is TRBJ2-2, the V gene TRBV7-2, with no clear D. There are 10 residues in the CDR3. The V end lost 6 bases, the J end lost 7 bases, and 3 bases lay between the germline ends. Germline values: CDR1 SGHTA, CDR2 FQGNSA.